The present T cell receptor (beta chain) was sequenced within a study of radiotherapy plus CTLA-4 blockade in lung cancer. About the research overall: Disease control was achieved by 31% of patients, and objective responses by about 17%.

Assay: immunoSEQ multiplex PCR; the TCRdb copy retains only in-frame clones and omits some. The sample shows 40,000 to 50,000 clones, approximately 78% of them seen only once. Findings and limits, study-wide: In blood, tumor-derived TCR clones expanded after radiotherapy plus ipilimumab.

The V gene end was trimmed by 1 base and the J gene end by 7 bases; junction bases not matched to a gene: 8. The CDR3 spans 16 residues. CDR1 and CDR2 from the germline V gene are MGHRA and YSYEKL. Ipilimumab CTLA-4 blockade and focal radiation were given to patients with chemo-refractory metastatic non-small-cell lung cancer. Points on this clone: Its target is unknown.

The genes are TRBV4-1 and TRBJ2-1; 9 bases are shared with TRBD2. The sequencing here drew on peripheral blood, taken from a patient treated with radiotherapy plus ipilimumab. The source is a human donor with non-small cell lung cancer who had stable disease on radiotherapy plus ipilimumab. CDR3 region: CASSQAPGLASNEQFF. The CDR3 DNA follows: TGCGCCAGCAGCCAAGCGCCGGGACTAGCTTCAAATGAGCAGTTCTTC.